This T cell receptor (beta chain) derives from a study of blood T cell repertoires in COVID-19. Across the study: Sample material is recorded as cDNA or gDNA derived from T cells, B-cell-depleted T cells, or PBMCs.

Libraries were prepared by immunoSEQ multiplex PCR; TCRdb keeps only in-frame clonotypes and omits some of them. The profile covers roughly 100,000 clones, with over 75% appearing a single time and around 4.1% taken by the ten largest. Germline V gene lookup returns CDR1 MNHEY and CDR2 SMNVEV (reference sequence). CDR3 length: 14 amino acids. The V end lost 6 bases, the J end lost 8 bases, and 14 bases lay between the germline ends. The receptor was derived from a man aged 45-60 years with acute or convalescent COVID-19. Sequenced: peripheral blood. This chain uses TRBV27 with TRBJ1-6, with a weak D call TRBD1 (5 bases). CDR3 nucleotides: TGTGCCAGCAGCTCAGGGTTCAAGGATTCACCCCTCCACTTT. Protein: CASSSGFKDSPLHF.